These 3 T cell receptor beta chains originate from one sample sequenced in a study of blood T cell repertoires in COVID-19. Data came from immunoSEQ multiplex PCR; TCRdb stores just in-frame clones and leaves some out. The sample yields tens of thousands of clones, 80% to 90% seen once. The sample comprised peripheral blood. The receptor source for this set is a human donor in a cohort sampled during active COVID-19. The donor label of this sample is uncertain.

This chain links TRBV12-3 or TRBV12-4 with TRBJ1-1, with D maybe TRBD1 (6 bases). This CDR3 comprises 13 residues. Deletions cut 7 bases from V and 13 bases from J, with 22 bases between. CDR3 coding DNA: TGTGCCAGCAAATACAGGGAAGCTCCTGGGGTTTTCTTT. Encoded protein: CASKYREAPGVFF.

The V and J genes are TRBV7-9 and TRBJ2-7; 8 nucleotides match TRBD1. CDR1 and CDR2 (germline): SEHNR, FQNEAQ (reference sequence). This CDR3 is 14 amino acids long. The trim removed 4 bases at V and 3 bases at J, leaving 5 bases unmatched. The CDR3 loop reads CASSSGQDLYEQYF. CDR3 DNA sequence: TGTGCCAGCAGCTCGGGACAGGACCTCTACGAGCAGTACTTC.

In its sample, this clone was seen once. The chain uses TRBV19 and TRBJ2-1; 14 nucleotides agree with TRBD2. J gave up 7 bases and V 5 bases, and 7 bases lay outside the gene matches. The CDR3 totals 16 residues. Germline V CDR1 and CDR2: LNHDA, SQIVND (reference sequence). The CDR3 is CASSVLTSGGANEQFF. The CDR3 nucleotides are TGTGCCAGTAGTGTACTGACTAGCGGGGGGGCTAATGAGCAGTTCTTC.